This T cell receptor beta chain was observed in a study of spatial heterogeneity in lung cancer. Study information: TCR transcript abundance in tumor regions was strongly correlated with the T cell module score obtained from matched bulk RNA-seq. The mean occurrence of each unique TCR and UMI combination in raw reads exceeded ten.

Every TCR cDNA molecule carried a tag that served as a unique molecular identifier. Each CDR3 protein gets one entry after TCRdb re-called the 5' RACE reads with MiXCR. The repertoire holds 9,000 to 13,000 distinct CDR3 sequences, roughly 7.9% seen once, with less than 25% in the top ten. As to time point: sample taken at primary tumor resection. Unsorted samples of tumor, nontumor lung or frozen PBMC had their whole RNA sequenced. The junction had 12 bases not matched to a gene; V was cut back by 7 bases and J by 2 bases. The CDR3 extends over 15 amino acids. Per germline, CDR1 DFQATT and CDR2 SNEGSKA (reference sequence). The sample holds many counts of this clonotype. The antigen remains undetermined. The study's findings and limits: One measure, the expanded intratumoral alpha and beta TCR count, tracked tumor mutation counts.

The sequence derives from a female donor with early-stage non-small cell lung cancer. Sequencing used lung tumor tissue, obtained at surgery. This chain uses TRBV20-1 with TRBJ2-3, with 7 bases matching TRBD2. The CDR3 loop reads CSEVSGIHSTDTQYF. CDR3 coding DNA: TGCAGTGAGGTCAGCGGGATCCATTCCACAGATACGCAGTATTTT.